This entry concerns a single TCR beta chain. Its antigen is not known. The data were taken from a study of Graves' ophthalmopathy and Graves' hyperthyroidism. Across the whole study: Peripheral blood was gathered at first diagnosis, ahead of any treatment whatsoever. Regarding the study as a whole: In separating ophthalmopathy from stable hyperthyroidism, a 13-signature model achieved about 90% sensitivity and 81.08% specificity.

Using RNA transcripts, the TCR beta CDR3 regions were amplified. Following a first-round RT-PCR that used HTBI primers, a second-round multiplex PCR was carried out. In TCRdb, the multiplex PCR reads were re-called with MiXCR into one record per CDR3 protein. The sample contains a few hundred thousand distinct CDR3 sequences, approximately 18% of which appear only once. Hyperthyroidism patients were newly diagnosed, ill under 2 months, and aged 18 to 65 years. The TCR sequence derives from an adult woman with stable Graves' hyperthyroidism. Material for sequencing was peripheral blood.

CDR3 in DNA: TGCGCCAGCAGCCAAGAGAGGGCCAATCAGCCCCAGCATTTT. It encodes CASSQERANQPQHF. The rearrangement joins TRBV4-1 to TRBJ1-5; D uncertain. The ends were cut back, 0 bases at V and 3 bases at J, with 6 bases in the middle. The germline V gene has CDR1 MGHRA and CDR2 YSYEKL. The CDR3 is 14 residues long.